Below are 24 T cell receptor beta chains sequenced from a single sample in a study of T cell responses to AZD1222 COVID-19 vaccine. Here immunoSEQ multiplex PCR was the method, and the copy in TCRdb shows in-frame clones only, minus some. The data hold tens of thousands of clones, with 80% observed a single time. Source: peripheral blood, taken 28 days after the second AZD1222 dose. These receptors originate from an adult who received the AZD1222 COVID-19 vaccine.

This chain uses TRBV28 with TRBJ1-1, with no clear D. V was clipped by 7 bases and J by 1 base, with 4 bases between them. Germline V gene sequence: CDR1 MDHEN, CDR2 SYDVKM. The CDR3 has 11 amino acids. CDR3 amino acids: CASTSNTEAFF. DNA of the CDR3: TGTGCCAGCACATCGAACACTGAAGCTTTCTTT.

A few counts support this clone. V usage is TRBV10-1 and J usage is TRBJ2-7; D is unresolved. CDR3 length: 14 residues. The ends were cut back, 7 bases at V and 0 bases at J, with 13 bases in the middle. CDR1 is WNHNN, CDR2 SYGVQD, per germline (reference sequence). The CDR3 sequence is CASITAQSSYEQYF. The DNA for the CDR3 is TGCGCCAGCATAACAGCGCAAAGCTCCTACGAGCAGTACTTC.

This clone was seen a few times. CDR3 sequence: CATRDFSRHKHTDTQYF. The DNA of the CDR3 is TGTGCCACGCGGGACTTTTCGCGCCATAAACACACAGATACGCAGTATTTT. The chain uses TRBV6-4 and TRBJ2-3; D possibly corresponds to TRBD2 (6 bases). Germline loops: CDR1 MRHNA, CDR2 SNTAGT. The CDR3 covers 17 residues. V lost 10 bases, J lost 2 bases, and 25 bases lay in between.

The gene calls are TRBV7-9 and TRBJ2-3; 14 bases map to TRBD2. The CDR3 spans 16 residues. With V trimmed by 3 bases and J by 2 bases, 1 base remained unmatched. Germline CDR1 reads SEHNR; CDR2 reads FQNEAQ (reference sequence). Here the CDR3 DNA reads TGTGCCAGCAGCTTGACTAGCGGGGGGGACACAGATACGCAGTATTTT. Translating gives CASSLTSGGDTDTQYF. Complete variable domain (other parts from reference TRBV7-9 and TRBJ2-3): DTGVSQNPRHKITKRGQNVTFRCDPISEHNRLYWYRQTLGQGPEFLTYFQNEAQLEKSRLLSDRFSAERPKGSFSTLEIQRTEQGDSAMYLCASSLTSGGDTDTQYFGPGTRLTVL.

The sample holds one count of this clone. The chain couples TRBV28 to TRBJ2-4; TRBD2 aligns across 13 bases. This CDR3 region has 15 residues. Trimming took 10 bases from V and 6 from J; bases not matched to a gene: 9. Per germline, CDR1 MDHEN and CDR2 SYDVKM. CDR3 in DNA: TGTGCCACGATTTCCGGGACTAGCGGGATAAACATTCAGTACTTC. Translating it yields CATISGTSGINIQYF.

The chain joins TRBV6-5 to TRBJ1-6; weak D call: TRBD1 (5 bases). CDR3 size: 15 residues. CDR1 and CDR2 (germline): MNHEY, SVGAGI. The V gene lost 10 bases and the J gene lost 2 bases, with 15 bases spanning the gap. The CDR3 bases are TGTGCCACCGCGTATGGGGGGGCCTATAATTCACCCCTCCACTTT. It translates to CATAYGGAYNSPLHF.

The chain uses TRBV28 and TRBJ2-3; D not certain. Trimming pared 6 bases from V and 2 bases from J, leaving 12 bases between. Germline V lookup: CDR1 MDHEN, CDR2 SYDVKM. The CDR3 totals 14 residues. The CDR3 sequence: CASSLDAYTDTQYF. The CDR3 bases are TGTGCCAGCAGCCTGGACGCCTACACAGATACGCAGTATTTT.

The chain carries TRBV7-8 and TRBJ2-3, with D uncertain. The V end was cut by 2 bases, the J end by 6 bases, with 12 bases between. This CDR3 is 14 amino acids long. The germline V gene encodes CDR1 SGHVS and CDR2 FQNEAQ. The CDR3 nucleotides read TGTGCCAGCAGCTTAAAAGCAACACTGGATACGCAGTATTTT. Its translation: CASSLKATLDTQYF. The whole variable domain, filled in from reference TRBV7-8 and TRBJ2-3, reads GAGVSQSPRYKVAKRGQDVALRCDPISGHVSLFWYQQALGQGPEFLTYFQNEAQLDKSGLPSDRFFAERPEGSVSTLKIQRTQQEDSAVYLCASSLKATLDTQYFGPGTRLTVL.

The V gene is TRBV24-1, the J gene TRBJ2-2; D is ambiguous. The CDR3 loop spans 14 amino acids. The germline CDR1 and CDR2 sequences are KGHDR and SFDVKD. V dropped 5 bases and J dropped 2 bases, with 8 bases sitting between them. CDR3 nucleotides: TGTGCCACCAGTGGGGCAGTCAACACCGGGGAGCTGTTTTTT. As protein: CATSGAVNTGELFF.

Here the CDR3 reads CAWEALAGAGNEQFF. The DNA of the CDR3 is TGTGCCTGGGAGGCCCTAGCGGGAGCGGGTAATGAGCAGTTCTTC. The genes are TRBV30 and TRBJ2-1, with TRBD2 matching over 10 bases. Germline lookup yields CDR1 GTSNPN and CDR2 SVGIG (reference sequence). With V trimmed by 5 bases and J by 7 bases, 11 bases remained unmatched. The CDR3 runs to 15 residues.

The chain carries TRBV7-2 and TRBJ2-7; TRBD2 agrees at 10 bases. J gave up 2 bases and V 8 bases, and 6 bases lay outside the gene matches. From germline, CDR1 is SGHTA and CDR2 FQGNSA. The CDR3 covers 14 residues. The CDR3 bases are TGTGCCAGCCAGCTAGCGGGAGATACCTACGAGCAGTACTTC. It is translated as CASQLAGDTYEQYF. Together with reference TRBV7-2 and TRBJ2-7, the CDR3 gives the full variable domain: GAGVSQSPSNKVTEKGKDVELRCDPISGHTALYWYRQSLGQGLEFLIYFQGNSAPDKSGLPSDRFSAERTGGSVSTLTIQRTQQEDSAVYLCASQLAGDTYEQYFGPGTRLTVT.

The chain links TRBV9 to TRBJ1-3; no firm D call. Between the trimmed V and J ends, which lost 2 bases and 0 bases, there was a span of 6 bases. Germline CDR1 SGDLS, CDR2 YYNGEE. The CDR3 totals 14 residues. This CDR3 is CASSVSSSGNTIYF. CDR3 sequence (DNA): TGTGCCAGCAGCGTTTCAAGCTCTGGAAACACCATATATTTT.

The gene calls are TRBV15 and TRBJ1-1; 8 positions agree with TRBD1. Germline CDR1 LNHNV, CDR2 YYDKDF (reference sequence). The junction had 5 bases not matched to a gene; V was cut back by 8 bases and J by 0 bases. This CDR3 spans 14 amino acids. The CDR3 reads CATSTGAMNTEAFF. DNA of the CDR3: TGTGCCACCTCGACAGGGGCGATGAACACTGAAGCTTTCTTT.

The chain is built from TRBV28 and TRBJ2-7, with unresolved D. Germline V lookup: CDR1 MDHEN, CDR2 SYDVKM. This CDR3 region has 11 residues. Trimming pared 4 bases from V and 0 bases from J, leaving 1 base between. DNA for the CDR3: TGTGCCAGCAGTTCCTCCTACGAGCAGTACTTC. It encodes CASSSSYEQYF. Combining the CDR3 with reference TRBV28 and TRBJ2-7 gives the whole variable domain DVKVTQSSRYLVKRTGEKVFLECVQDMDHENMFWYRQDPGLGLRLIYFSYDVKMKEKGDIPEGYSVSREKKERFSLILESASTNQTSMYLCASSSSYEQYFGPGTRLTVT.

The rearrangement uses TRBV24-1 and TRBJ2-5, with 7 bases that match TRBD2. CDR1 is KGHDR and CDR2 is SFDVKD in the germline V gene. Trimming removed 2 bases from V and 5 bases from J; junction bases left unmatched: 10. This CDR3 is built from 16 residues. For the CDR3, the DNA is TGTGCCACCAGTGATTCCAGCGGGGTACGGTGGGAGACCCAGTACTTC. Its translation: CATSDSSGVRWETQYF.

This sequence joins TRBV28 and TRBJ1-1, with D perhaps matching TRBD1 (5 bases). With 3 bases removed from V and 1 base from J, the gap between germline ends came to 12 bases. Germline V lookup: CDR1 MDHEN, CDR2 SYDVKM. The CDR3 spans 15 residues. The CDR3 nucleotides read TGTGCCAGCAGTTTGGCGGGGCAGGGGAACACTGAAGCTTTCTTT. This codes for CASSLAGQGNTEAFF. The whole variable domain, filled in from reference TRBV28 and TRBJ1-1, reads DVKVTQSSRYLVKRTGEKVFLECVQDMDHENMFWYRQDPGLGLRLIYFSYDVKMKEKGDIPEGYSVSREKKERFSLILESASTNQTSMYLCASSLAGQGNTEAFFGQGTRLTVV.

The V gene is TRBV7-9, the J gene TRBJ2-3; TRBD2 aligns across 14 bases. CDR3 length: 17 residues. J lost 5 bases, V lost 7 bases, and 11 bases had no gene match. Per the germline V gene, CDR1 is SEHNR and CDR2 is FQNEAQ (reference sequence). The CDR3 here is CASILSRGLAGEDTQYF. CDR3 DNA: TGTGCCAGCATCCTGAGCAGGGGACTAGCGGGGGAAGATACGCAGTATTTT.

The chain links TRBV19 to TRBJ2-1; 10 nucleotides match TRBD2. The germline CDR1 and CDR2 sequences are LNHDA and SQIVND (reference sequence). The CDR3 consists of 15 residues. V dropped 5 bases and J dropped 9; count of bases not matched to a gene: 10. In DNA form, the CDR3 reads TGTGCCAGTAGTCCATTAGCGGGGGGCCATAGTGAGCAGTTCTTC. Amino acids: CASSPLAGGHSEQFF.

The chain carries TRBV30 and TRBJ1-6, with D possibly TRBD1 on 5 matching bases. This CDR3 has 11 residues. Per germline, CDR1 GTSNPN and CDR2 SVGIG (reference sequence). V was pared by 5 bases and J by 9 bases, with 8 bases between. For the CDR3, the DNA is TGTGCCTGGTTCAGGGCTTCACCCCTCCACTTT. Its protein product is CAWFRASPLHF. Full variable domain (outside the CDR3, taken from reference TRBV30 and TRBJ1-6): SQTIHQWPATLVQPVGSPLSLECTVEGTSNPNLYWYRQAAGRGLQLLFYSVGIGQISSEVPQNLSASRPQDRQFILSSKKLLLSDSGFYLCAWFRASPLHFGNGTRLTVT.

The chain recombines TRBV7-9 with TRBJ2-1; 7 bases line up with TRBD2. Germline V CDR1 and CDR2: SEHNR, FQNEAQ (reference sequence). The V gene end was trimmed by 2 bases and the J gene end by 3 bases; junction bases not matched to a gene: 13. The CDR3 loop spans 18 amino acids. CDR3 bases: TGTGCCAGCAGCTTATCTTTGCCTAGCGGAAAGAACTACAATGAGCAGTTCTTC. The encoded protein is CASSLSLPSGKNYNEQFF. Full variable domain (remainder filled in from reference TRBV7-9 and TRBJ2-1): DTGVSQNPRHKITKRGQNVTFRCDPISEHNRLYWYRQTLGQGPEFLTYFQNEAQLEKSRLLSDRFSAERPKGSFSTLEIQRTEQGDSAMYLCASSLSLPSGKNYNEQFFGPGTRLTVL.

This clone occurred once. This chain connects TRBV30 to TRBJ2-3; possible D gene TRBD2, 5 bases. This CDR3 contains 15 residues. Trimming pared 2 bases from V and 3 bases from J, leaving 15 bases between. The germline gives CDR1 GTSNPN, CDR2 SVGIG (reference sequence). The CDR3 sequence: CAWSPGVAGTDTQYF. Here the CDR3 DNA reads TGTGCCTGGAGTCCCGGAGTGGCGGGTACAGATACGCAGTATTTT.

The chain is built from TRBV5-1 and TRBJ2-1, with 7 bases aligning to TRBD1. Germline assignment: CDR1 SGHRS and CDR2 YFSETQ. The CDR3 loop spans 14 amino acids. The J segment lost 5 bases and the V segment lost 4 bases, leaving 6 bases of the junction unmatched. The DNA for the CDR3 is TGCGCCAGCAGCCACGGGACAGCAGACAATGAGCAGTTCTTC. It encodes CASSHGTADNEQFF.

The J gene is TRBJ1-1, the V gene TRBV3-1 (or the pseudogene TRBV3-2); D is undetermined. The CDR3 is made up of 15 amino acids. Germline values: CDR1 LGHDT, CDR2 YNNKEL (reference sequence). The V end lost 4 bases, the J end lost 4 bases, and 16 bases lay between the germline ends. The CDR3 here is CASSPRRVGPTEAFF. The CDR3 DNA reads TGTGCCAGCAGCCCCCGGCGGGTCGGGCCCACTGAAGCTTTCTTT.

The rearrangement joins TRBV2 to TRBJ2-7, with D uncertain. The V end was cut by 5 bases, the J end by 6 bases, with 8 bases between. CDR1 SNHLY and CDR2 FYNNEI come from the germline V gene. The CDR3 contains 11 residues. The DNA for the CDR3 is TGTGCCAGCAGTTTGTCCATCGAGCAGTACTTC. Translated: CASSLSIEQYF.